This T cell receptor beta chain originates from a study of CD8 T cells in ankylosing spondylitis. This clonotype was counted many times. TCRdb re-derived calls from the 5' RACE reads in MiXCR, one entry per CDR3 protein. Of 310,000 or so distinct CDR3 sequences listed, around 20% were seen once; the top ten hold roughly 8.3%. The CDR3 consists of 13 residues. V lost 6 bases and J lost 6, with 11 bases in between. The rearrangement links TRBV12-3 or TRBV12-4 to TRBJ2-2, with D unresolved. The receptor comes from a male donor with ankylosing spondylitis or in good health (not recorded which). Material: blood, either unsorted or a sorted T cell fraction (not recorded which). CDR3 coding DNA: TGTGCCAGCAGCCCCGGTATTTCCGGGGAGCTGTTTTTT. It is translated as CASSPGISGELFF.